This T cell receptor beta chain was sequenced during a study of blood T cell repertoires in COVID-19. About the research overall: From the United States, Italy and Spain came samples of acute and convalescent COVID-19. Nucleic acid was either cDNA or gDNA, and it came from T cells, B-cell-depleted T cells, or PBMCs.

Between the trimmed V and J ends, which lost 10 bases and 5 bases, there was a span of 14 bases. Germline V gene lookup returns CDR1 WNHNN and CDR2 SYGVQD (reference sequence). The CDR3 loop spans 12 amino acids. Per the study methods: Amplifying reference gene primers gave estimates of nucleated cell counts. Sequencing was performed with immunoSEQ multiplex PCR; in TCRdb, only in-frame clones are kept and a portion is missing. The V and J calls and clone size are taken from that table; D and trimming were inferred from the DNA. The data contain tens of thousands of clones, around 79% of them singletons.

J is TRBJ1-1 and V is TRBV10-1; the D is unclear. Sequences were obtained from peripheral blood. The TCR was taken from a woman aged 80 or over with active or convalescent COVID-19. CDR3 protein: CATKVPGTEAFF. The CDR3 DNA sequence: TGCGCCACCAAAGTCCCGGGGACTGAAGCTTTCTTT.